The 3 T cell receptor beta chains presented below share a single source sample, sequenced in a study of long-term antiretroviral therapy in people with HIV. Researchers report immunoSEQ v3.0 was run at survey level. Produced via immunoSEQ multiplex PCR; TCRdb's table is partial and in-frame only. The sample records 30,000 to 40,000 clones, 65% to 90% being singletons. This material consisted of unsorted PBMCs, taken roughly 3.3 years after starting antiretroviral therapy. The receptor set was obtained from a man between 18 and 29 years old with HIV.

This clone was counted between two and nine times. The rearrangement joins TRBV7-9 to TRBJ1-2, with D possibly matching TRBD1 (6 bases). This CDR3 region has 16 residues. CDR1 and CDR2 from the germline V gene are SEHNR and FQNEAQ (reference sequence). V lost 4 bases and J lost 2, with 17 bases in between. In DNA form, the CDR3 reads TGTGCCAGCAGCTCCGTGGGTGGGGGCAGCAACTATGGCTACACCTTC. Its translation: CASSSVGGGSNYGYTF.

The chain employs TRBV5-4 and TRBJ2-7; 9 bases align to TRBD2. The V gene end was trimmed by 2 bases and the J gene end by 5 bases; junction bases not matched to a gene: 5. Germline values: CDR1 SGHNT, CDR2 YYREEE (reference sequence). This CDR3 is 14 amino acids long. Here the CDR3 reads CASSFAGGPHEQYF. DNA for the CDR3: TGTGCCAGCAGCTTTGCGGGGGGGCCCCACGAGCAGTACTTC.

This chain joins TRBV28 and TRBJ2-2; D may be TRBD2 (6 bases). Trimming removed 5 bases at V and 4 bases at J, with 14 bases between. The CDR3 has 15 amino acids. CDR1 and CDR2 (germline): MDHEN, SYDVKM. CDR3 region: CASSRPGLGTGELFF. CDR3 nucleotides: TGTGCCAGCAGTCGGCCGGGACTCGGCACCGGGGAGCTGTTTTTT.